The rows below give T cell receptor beta chains drawn from one sample of a study of CXCR3-negative and CXCR3-positive naive CD8 T cells. TCRdb reprocessed the 5' RACE reads and stores each CDR3 protein as one record, lacking DNA. Here the sample table reports approximately 140,000 distinct CDR3 sequences. The sample was naive CXCR3+ CD8+ T cells from blood. The source is a human donor in good health. Some clones in this sample may be carry-over from other donors' samples. Both conserved end residues are part of each CDR3.

j_call v_call cdr3_aa
TRBJ2-1 TRBV7-9 CASSLGPTSDDNEQFF
TRBJ2-7 TRBV29-1 CSVDVDYEQYF
TRBJ2-2 TRBV5-1 CASRVMNTGELFF
TRBJ2-7 TRBV11-2 CASSSPGLSAYEQYF
TRBJ2-7 TRBV7-9 CASSPGISSYEQYF
TRBJ2-7 TRBV27 CASSLSGGEQYF
TRBJ2-2 TRBV29-1 CSVDSGGTELFF
TRBJ2-1 TRBV29-1 CSERGPDFNEQFF
TRBJ2-7 TRBV2 CASRIAYEQYF
TRBJ2-1 TRBV7-7 CASSPTTSGDHYNEQFF
TRBJ2-7 TRBV29-1 CSVADPRGGATYEQYF
TRBJ2-3 TRBV7-8 CASSLLTGTGGTDTQYF
TRBJ2-3 TRBV15 CATSRDTTDTQYF
TRBJ2-7 TRBV9 CASSVASGQGFDEQYF
TRBJ1-1 TRBV28 CACTGTALNTEAFF
TRBJ2-2 TRBV29-1 CSVEALAGGDTGELFF
TRBJ2-1 TRBV12-5 CASGLPNYNEQFF
TRBJ1-2 TRBV12-3/TRBV12-4 CASSFPGSFGYTF
TRBJ2-1 TRBV14 CASSQPGRSQPYNEQFF
TRBJ1-1 TRBV7-6 CASSRFPLDGAMNTEAFF
TRBJ2-7 TRBV28 CASRTQSSYEQYF
TRBJ1-1 TRBV4-1 CASSQDEGGYTEAFF
TRBJ1-5 TRBV30 CAWSPGQSNQPQHF
TRBJ2-7 TRBV20-1 CSARNMQGDSYEQYF
TRBJ2-2 TRBV9 CASSVRHTDTGELFF
TRBJ2-2 TRBV6-2/TRBV6-3 CASSPNLQGMNTGELFF
TRBJ2-2 TRBV4-3 CASSGYSNTGELFF
TRBJ2-1 TRBV7-9 CASSGWETSGSSYNEQFF
TRBJ2-2 TRBV7-9 CASSHAVDFTGELFF
TRBJ2-2 TRBV29-1 CSVGLLGFTGELFF
TRBJ2-7 TRBV28 CASSLGDNPITFSYEQYF
TRBJ2-1 TRBV15 CATSPTSGGYNEQFF
TRBJ2-7 TRBV7-2 CASSLARVGYEQYF
TRBJ2-7 TRBV5-1 CASSDPGQGVYEQYF
TRBJ2-5 TRBV14 CASSHDRGTQYF
TRBJ2-7 TRBV7-8 CASSLGPRREQYF
TRBJ2-1 TRBV7-9 CASSRWTSGTDEQFF
TRBJ2-1 TRBV19 CASSIVEGFEQFF
TRBJ2-7 TRBV11-3 CASSSRQGYEQYF
TRBJ1-4 TRBV21-1 CASSKTTDSNEKLFF
TRBJ2-7 TRBV28 CASSTNRGLGMDYEQYF
TRBJ1-2 TRBV7-3 CASSLQGWNGYTF
TRBJ1-6 TRBV9 CASSASQGTGSPLHF
TRBJ2-3 TRBV30 CAWTGDSTDTQYF
TRBJ2-7 TRBV27 CASSLKGSTYEQYF
TRBJ2-1 TRBV7-9 CASSFDWSEQFF
TRBJ2-7 TRBV6-2/TRBV6-3 CASSIGTGNSYEQYF
TRBJ2-5 TRBV12-3/TRBV12-4 CASSFKPGTVETQYF
TRBJ2-3 TRBV20-1 CSANRDGRQKFLVGTDTQYF
TRBJ1-2 TRBV29-1 CSGLQEDYGYTF
TRBJ2-2 TRBV5-1 CASSSGQGDTGELFF
TRBJ2-7 TRBV7-6 CASSLATAVQSYEQYF
TRBJ2-7 TRBV5-6 CASSLRGQGYEQYF
TRBJ1-1 TRBV7-2 CASSLAGGATEAFF
TRBJ1-5 TRBV6-2/TRBV6-3 CAVQGAWQPQHF
TRBJ2-3 TRBV12-3/TRBV12-4 CASSPDYSTQYF
TRBJ1-5 TRBV19 CASRPTDYSNQPQHF
TRBJ2-5 TRBV28 CASSSSRAGGPQETQYF
TRBJ2-1 TRBV12-3/TRBV12-4 CASSFRGDNQGNEQFF